The T cell receptor (beta chain) under discussion was sequenced for a study of T cell repertoires in cytomegalovirus infection. The study, taken as a whole, reports: Of the TCR beta families, the public ones yielded a cumulative frequency that identified carriers of CMV plus the relevant HLA. The ex vivo response was dominated by HLA-C-restricted CMV-specific TCR beta clonotypes.

MiXCR, applied by TCRdb to the reads, yields one record per CDR3 protein. The data hold just under 550,000 distinct CDR3 sequences, with about a quarter observed a single time. A word on this clonotype: What it recognizes is unknown.

The material sequenced was PBMCs. The receptor comes from a human donor in good health (CMV status not recorded). Some clones in this sample may be carry-over from other donors' samples.

The CDR3 DNA follows: TGTGCCAGCAGCTTGACAGGCTTTCAGTACTTC. Protein sequence: CASSLTGFQYF. V is TRBV7-2 and J is TRBJ2-4; tentatively, D is TRBD1 (6 bases). The CDR3 spans 11 residues. Germline V gene sequence: CDR1 SGHTA, CDR2 FQGNSA. V lost 3 bases and J 11 bases, leaving 8 bases between the germline ends. Looking up the rest from reference TRBV7-2 and TRBJ2-4 gives the full variable domain: GAGVSQSPSNKVTEKGKDVELRCDPISGHTALYWYRQSLGQGLEFLIYFQGNSAPDKSGLPSDRFSAERTGGSVSTLTIQRTQQEDSAVYLCASSLTGFQYFGAGTRLSVL.